This T cell receptor beta chain appears in the sequencing data of a study of cytomegalovirus exposure and HLA in healthy donors. Notes on the study in general: TCR beta V segments were, for the most part, productive about 90% or about 30% of the time in an earlier analysis. Sequencing probably produced one cluster of sequence variants that were highly shared. Cytomegalovirus-associated TCR beta chains were listed, numbering some 150.

Amplification used 60 Vbeta primers and 13 Jbeta primers. Sequencing was performed with immunoSEQ multiplex PCR; in TCRdb, only in-frame clones are kept and a portion is missing. This table holds about 170,000 clones, roughly 84% found once. V lost 2 bases and J lost 5; bases outside the gene matches: 13. Germline CDR1 is GTSNPN and CDR2 is SVGIG (reference sequence). The CDR3 spans 17 residues. Comments on this clone: Its cognate antigen is unknown.

Sequenced material: PBMCs. The genes are TRBV30 and TRBJ2-5, with 11 bases matching TRBD2. This sequence originates from a boy between 2 and 15 years old in good health and CMV-seronegative. CDR3 protein: CAWSIRRTSGSKETQYF. The CDR3 nucleotides read TGTGCCTGGAGTATTCGGAGAACTAGCGGGAGTAAGGAGACCCAGTACTTC.